Listed here are 13 T cell receptor beta chains from one sample, sequenced in a study of vaccination and CD4 T cells after COVID-19. The antigens of these receptors remain unknown. An Oncomine TCR Beta short-read assay was used to sequence the DNA from cultured CD4+ T cells. TCRdb re-called the PCR reads through MiXCR, storing one row per CDR3 protein. Here the sample spans roughly 11,000 distinct CDR3 sequences, 64% being singletons. This sample's treatment: approximately nine-day PBMC culture with coronavirus spike peptide pools or control peptides (ViraFEST assay). The specimen was CD4+ T cells from blood, cultured in vitro. Source of these receptors: a human donor who had recovered from COVID-19.

This clonotype has more than one count but fewer than ten. V usage is TRBV6-1 and J usage is TRBJ1-2; TRBD1 might be the D (5 bases). V was clipped by 7 bases and J by 7 bases, with 16 bases between them. The CDR3 sequence is 13 residues long. Germline-derived CDR1 and CDR2 are MNHNS and SASEGT. DNA for the CDR3: TGTGCCAGCATGTATTCGGGGGGAGGTGGCTACACCTTC. The encoded protein is CASMYSGGGGYTF.

The chain recombines TRBV5-8 with TRBJ1-4; 9 bases agree with TRBD1. The CDR3 has 16 amino acids. J was trimmed by 8 bases and V by 4 bases; bases with no gene match: 12. The V gene's germline CDR1 is SGHTS and CDR2 YDEGEE. The CDR3 sequence: CASSGTGQGLWEKLFF. The CDR3 nucleotides read TGTGCCAGCAGCGGCACCGGACAGGGGTTGTGGGAAAAACTGTTTTTT.

This clonotype is a singleton in its sample. The chain couples TRBV30 to TRBJ1-5; a possible D gene is TRBD1 (6 bases). Germline assignment: CDR1 GTSNPN and CDR2 SVGIG (reference sequence). Trimming removed 0 bases from V and 4 bases from J, with 7 bases in between. The CDR3 extends over 13 amino acids. CDR3 in amino acids: CAWSVRGNQPQHF. The CDR3 coding sequence is TGTGCCTGGAGTGTTAGGGGGAATCAGCCCCAGCATTTT. Combining the CDR3 with reference TRBV30 and TRBJ1-5 gives the whole variable domain SQTIHQWPATLVQPVGSPLSLECTVEGTSNPNLYWYRQAAGRGLQLLFYSVGIGQISSEVPQNLSASRPQDRQFILSSKKLLLSDSGFYLCAWSVRGNQPQHFGDGTRLSIL.

Only a few counts were recorded for this clonotype. The V gene is TRBV10-3, the J gene TRBJ1-1; D is undetermined. V lost 3 bases, J lost 7 bases, and 12 bases lay in between. This CDR3 comprises 13 residues. The germline CDR1 and CDR2 sequences are ENHRY and SYGVKD. The CDR3 loop is CAISESQVSEAFF. The CDR3 DNA follows: TGTGCCATCAGTGAATCTCAAGTGAGTGAAGCTTTCTTT.

The gene calls are TRBV7-2 and TRBJ2-5; no clear D. Looked up from germline, CDR1 is SGHTA and CDR2 is FQGNSA. The CDR3 spans 13 residues. The ends were cut back, 2 bases at V and 1 base at J, with 5 bases in the middle. This chain's CDR3 is CASSLRLQETQYF. The CDR3 nucleotides are TGTGCCAGCAGCTTAAGGCTCCAAGAGACCCAGTACTTC.

J is TRBJ2-5 and V is TRBV2, with 13 bases fitting TRBD2. V lost 3 bases to trimming and J lost 6 bases; unmatched junction nucleotides: 1. This CDR3 has 14 residues. Germline V lookup: CDR1 SNHLY, CDR2 FYNNEI. In nucleotides, the CDR3 is TGTGCCAGCAGTGAGGGACTAGCGGGACAGACCCAGTACTTC. It encodes CASSEGLAGQTQYF.

This chain uses TRBV20-1 with TRBJ1-1, with a possible D match to TRBD1 (6 bases). Germline CDR1 and CDR2: DFQATT and SNEGSKA (reference sequence). The germline V and J ends were trimmed by 0 bases and 5 bases, with 16 bases remaining between them. The CDR3 loop spans 15 amino acids. The CDR3 nucleotides read TGCAGTGCTAGAGATGGACACAGGGAAACGACTGAAGCTTTCTTT. Amino acid sequence: CSARDGHRETTEAFF.

The chain is built from TRBV27 and TRBJ1-5, with 7 bases aligning to TRBD1. This CDR3 is built from 14 residues. Trimming took 6 bases from V and 3 from J; bases not matched to a gene: 5. Germline values: CDR1 MNHEY, CDR2 SMNVEV (reference sequence). CDR3 coding DNA: TGTGCCAGCAGGGAGACAGGGCCCAATCAGCCCCAGCATTTT. Protein sequence: CASRETGPNQPQHF.

This sequence joins TRBV6-2 or TRBV6-3 and TRBJ2-1; 9 bases line up with TRBD2. The CDR3 totals 16 residues. V was pared by 4 bases and J by 0 bases, with 4 bases of the junction left unmatched. Germline CDR1 is MNHEY and CDR2 is SVGEGT. CDR3 nucleotides: TGTGCCAGCAGTTCACGACTAGCGGTCTCCTACAATGAGCAGTTCTTC. It yields the protein CASSSRLAVSYNEQFF.

The chain recombines TRBV7-2 with TRBJ1-1; 7 bases align to TRBD1. The germline V gene has CDR1 SGHTA and CDR2 FQGNSA. Trimming cost V 5 bases and J 5 bases; bases outside gene matches: 8. The length of the CDR3 is 14 residues. The chain's CDR3 is CASSGRQGRTEAFF. The DNA of the CDR3 is TGTGCCAGCAGCGGAAGACAGGGTCGGACTGAAGCTTTCTTT.

The chain links TRBV7-2 to TRBJ1-1, with a weak D call TRBD1 (5 bases). Trimming pared 5 bases from V and 4 bases from J, leaving 17 bases between. From germline, CDR1 is SGHTA and CDR2 FQGNSA. This CDR3 is 15 amino acids long. CDR3 in amino acids: CASSPGRGRSTEAFF. CDR3 bases: TGTGCCAGCAGCCCAGGGAGGGGTAGGAGCACTGAAGCTTTCTTT.

The chain links TRBV30 to TRBJ1-6; no clear D gene. CDR1 and CDR2 (germline): GTSNPN, SVGIG (reference sequence). The CDR3 contains 13 residues. The V end lost 3 bases, the J end lost 5 bases, and 8 bases lay between the germline ends. In nucleotides, the CDR3 is TGTGCCTGGAGGAATCAGAATAATTCACCCCTCCACTTT. It yields the protein CAWRNQNNSPLHF.

The chain uses TRBV6-5 and TRBJ2-7, with D perhaps TRBD1 or TRBD2 (5 bases each). The germline gives CDR1 MNHEY, CDR2 SVGAGI. Deletions cut 2 bases from V and 9 bases from J, with 20 bases between. The CDR3 runs to 15 residues. Here the CDR3 reads CASSYRGSPSNGQYF. CDR3 DNA: TGTGCCAGCAGTTACCGGGGCAGTCCCTCAAACGGGCAGTACTTC.